This is a list of T cell receptor beta chains from one sample in a study of regulatory T cells in long-lasting Graves disease. TCRdb used MiXCR to reprocess the multiplex PCR reads, holding one entry per CDR3 protein. The sample carries some 250,000 distinct CDR3 sequences, about 19% recorded once. The specimen comprised peripheral blood mononuclear cells (PBMCs), sampled at new diagnosis, from a patient treated with antithyroid drugs. The receptors come from a female donor with Graves disease. Both conserved end residues are part of each CDR3. The D gene is left open where the match is weak. Clone size, where shown, is once, few, many, or a class for clones that have expanded.

clone size: many; D gene: TRBD2; J gene: TRBJ2-5; V gene: TRBV2; CDR3 DNA: TGTGCCAGCAGCGGGACTAGCGGGGGCCGAGGAGAGACCCAGTACTTC; CDR3 protein: CASSGTSGGRGETQYF
clone size: many; D gene: -; J gene: TRBJ2-7; V gene: TRBV3-1; CDR3 DNA: TGTGCCAGCAGCCAAGATCGTATCGAGCAGTACTTC; CDR3 protein: CASSQDRIEQYF
clone size: many; D gene: TRBD1; J gene: TRBJ2-7; V gene: TRBV7-2; CDR3 DNA: TGTGCCAGCAGCCCGACCGGGACAGGGGTCTACGAGCAGTACTTC; CDR3 protein: CASSPTGTGVYEQYF
clone size: few; D gene: -; J gene: TRBJ2-6; V gene: TRBV10-3; CDR3 DNA: TGTGCCATCAGTGACCGACCCCTTGGTGGGGCCAACGTCCTGACTTTC; CDR3 protein: CAISDRPLGGANVLTF
clone size: many; D gene: TRBD1; J gene: TRBJ1-2; V gene: TRBV6-1; CDR3 DNA: TGTGCCAGCAGGCGACAGGGGGCCTGGGATGGCTACACCTTC; CDR3 protein: CASRRQGAWDGYTF
clone size: many; D gene: TRBD1; J gene: TRBJ1-1; V gene: TRBV15; CDR3 DNA: TGTGCCACCAGCAGATATATACTGGGACAGGGGAATACTGAAGCTTTCTTT; CDR3 protein: CATSRYILGQGNTEAFF
clone size: -; D gene: TRBD2; J gene: TRBJ2-2; V gene: TRBV3-1; CDR3 DNA: TGTGCCAGCAGCCAAGGGCTAGCGGGCGGGGGGCTGTTTTTT; CDR3 protein: CASSQGLAGGGLFF
clone size: many; D gene: -; J gene: TRBJ2-2; V gene: TRBV5-1; CDR3 DNA: TGCGCCAGCAGCTTGGAGGGGGGGCGCGCCACCGGGGAGCTGTTTTTT; CDR3 protein: CASSLEGGRATGELFF
clone size: many; D gene: -; J gene: TRBJ2-2; V gene: TRBV19; CDR3 DNA: TGTGCCAGTAGTATACGGCAGGGTGGCGCCGGGGAGCTGTTTTTT; CDR3 protein: CASSIRQGGAGELFF
clone size: many; D gene: TRBD2; J gene: TRBJ2-1; V gene: TRBV15; CDR3 DNA: TGTGCCACCAGCAGAGATGGACTAGCGGTGAACAATGAGCAGTTCTTC; CDR3 protein: CATSRDGLAVNNEQFF
clone size: many; D gene: -; J gene: TRBJ1-2; V gene: TRBV3-1; CDR3 DNA: TGTGCCAGCAGCCAGGGAGCGGGGGTTGGCTACACCTTC; CDR3 protein: CASSQGAGVGYTF
clone size: few; D gene: -; J gene: TRBJ2-6; V gene: TRBV11-2; CDR3 DNA: TGTGCCAGCAGCATCGACAGGAGTGCCAACGTCCTGACTTTC; CDR3 protein: CASSIDRSANVLTF
clone size: many; D gene: -; J gene: TRBJ1-6; V gene: TRBV29-1; CDR3 DNA: TGCAGCGTTGCAATCAGGGCTAATTCACCCCTCCACTTT; CDR3 protein: CSVAIRANSPLHF
clone size: -; D gene: -; J gene: TRBJ1-2; V gene: TRBV7-9; CDR3 DNA: TGTGCCAGCAGCCCGGGGGGCCTTACTAACTATGGCTACACCTTC; CDR3 protein: CASSPGGLTNYGYTF
clone size: many; D gene: -; J gene: TRBJ2-7; V gene: TRBV2; CDR3 DNA: TGTGCCAGCAGGCAGGTCGGAGGGGGCTACGAGCAGTACTTC; CDR3 protein: CASRQVGGGYEQYF
clone size: few; D gene: -; J gene: TRBJ2-1; V gene: TRBV12-3/TRBV12-4; CDR3 DNA: TGTGCCGGCAGTTTCTTTTGGAGCGACAGCCCCTACAATGAGCAGTTCTTC; CDR3 protein: CAGSFFWSDSPYNEQFF
clone size: -; D gene: -; J gene: TRBJ2-2; V gene: TRBV7-3; CDR3 DNA: TGTGCCAGCAGCTTAACCGCTAGCAGGAACACCGGGGAGCTGTTTTTT; CDR3 protein: CASSLTASRNTGELFF
clone size: many; D gene: TRBD1; J gene: TRBJ1-2; V gene: TRBV6-2/TRBV6-3; CDR3 DNA: TGTGCCAGCAGTTCTACACATAAAACAGGGGGCTATGGCTACACCTTC; CDR3 protein: CASSSTHKTGGYGYTF
clone size: many; D gene: -; J gene: TRBJ2-7; V gene: TRBV5-6; CDR3 DNA: TGTGCCAGCAGCAGGGACGGAGGTAGGAGCTCCTACGAGCAGTACTTC; CDR3 protein: CASSRDGGRSSYEQYF
clone size: many; D gene: -; J gene: TRBJ2-2; V gene: TRBV6-5; CDR3 DNA: TGTGCCAGCAGTTTAAGCCGGACCGGGGAGCTGTTTTTT; CDR3 protein: CASSLSRTGELFF
clone size: few; D gene: TRBD2; J gene: TRBJ2-3; V gene: TRBV20-1; CDR3 DNA: TGCAGTGCTAGAGAAGATCCCGGGACTAGCGGGAGGGCCGCAGTAGATACGCAGTATTTT; CDR3 protein: CSAREDPGTSGRAAVDTQYF
clone size: many; D gene: -; J gene: TRBJ1-1; V gene: TRBV15; CDR3 DNA: TGTGCCACCAGCAGAGATCCGAACACTAAAGCTTTCTTT; CDR3 protein: CATSRDPNTKAFF